Listed here are 7 T cell receptor beta chains from one sample, sequenced in a study of vaccination effects on CD4 cells after COVID-19. Some clones are missing from TCRdb's copy, which holds only in-frame ones; the method was immunoSEQ multiplex PCR. The sample carries about 27,000 clones, 83% recorded once. Sequencing followed a ViraFEST assay step that expanded antigen-specific CD4+ T cells with viral peptide pools. Isolating CD4+ T cells followed around nine days of culture. Participants each got two BNT162b2 or mRNA-1273 vaccine doses. These receptors' antigens are unknown. The sample in question was CD4+ T cells from PBMCs cultured with HCoV-NL63 spike peptides, obtained after COVID-19 vaccination. Every receptor here comes from a human donor who received a COVID-19 vaccine. Some clones in this sample may be carry-over from other donors' samples.

This clone was observed a single time. The rearrangement joins TRBV5-1 to TRBJ2-5, with D unclear. Looked up from germline, CDR1 is SGHRS and CDR2 is YFSETQ. V was cut by 3 bases and J by 3 bases, with 9 bases left in between. The CDR3 runs to 13 residues. The DNA of the CDR3 is TGCGCCAGCAGCTCCCCAGGCGAAGAGACCCAGTACTTC. Translation gives CASSSPGEETQYF.

The J gene is TRBJ2-5, the V gene TRBV7-9, with a tentative D call TRBD2 (7 bases). Germline V gene data show CDR1 as SEHNR and CDR2 as FQNEAQ (reference sequence). Trimming took 5 bases from V and 1 from J, leaving 17 bases between them. The CDR3 runs to 16 residues. The CDR3 DNA sequence: TGTGCCAGCAGCCGGAGCTCGCGGGGGCCCCAAGAGACCCAGTACTTC. Amino acid sequence: CASSRSSRGPQETQYF.

The rearrangement joins TRBV18 to TRBJ1-2; tentatively, D is TRBD1 (5 bases). CDR3 length equals 13 residues. V was trimmed by 3 bases and J by 4 bases, leaving 9 bases between them. Germline-derived CDR1 and CDR2 are KGHSH and LQKENI. For the CDR3, the DNA is TGTGCCAGCTCACCGACAGAGATCTATGGCTACACCTTC. Translation: CASSPTEIYGYTF.

Only a few counts were recorded for this clone. CDR3 loop: CSVDVSGSNYEQYV. Written as DNA, the CDR3 is TGCAGCGTTGATGTCTCAGGAAGCAACTACGAGCAGTACGTC. The chain is built from TRBV29-1 and TRBJ2-7; D uncertain. Trimming took 3 bases from V and 3 from J, leaving 15 bases between them. Per the germline V gene, CDR1 is SQVTM and CDR2 is ANQGSEA. This CDR3 region has 14 residues.

The V and J genes are TRBV19 and TRBJ2-6; D gene ambiguous. Germline V gives CDR1 LNHDA, CDR2 SQIVND (reference sequence). There are 17 residues in the CDR3. Trimming pared 4 bases from V and 1 base from J, leaving 14 bases between. The CDR3 sequence: CASSTGEGISGANVLTF. In nucleotides, the CDR3 is TGTGCCAGTAGTACCGGAGAAGGTATATCTGGGGCCAACGTCCTGACTTTC.

V is TRBV27 and J is TRBJ1-2; 12 bases are a match to TRBD1. The CDR3 contains 16 residues. With V trimmed by 8 bases and J by 5 bases, 12 bases remained unmatched. Germline assignment: CDR1 MNHEY and CDR2 SMNVEV (reference sequence). CDR3 in amino acids: CASLHWGTGGRYGYTF. CDR3 nucleotides: TGTGCCAGCCTACATTGGGGGACAGGGGGCAGGTATGGCTACACCTTC.

This rearrangement joins TRBV19 to TRBJ2-2; 9 bases are shared with TRBD2. V gave up 5 bases and J gave up 3 bases; unmatched junction bases: 13. Germline CDR1 reads LNHDA; CDR2 reads SQIVND (reference sequence). This CDR3 is built from 18 residues. The CDR3 DNA is TGTGCCAGTAGTCCCGGGACTAGCCGGGATTCGTACACCGGGGAGCTGTTTTTT. Amino acids: CASSPGTSRDSYTGELFF.